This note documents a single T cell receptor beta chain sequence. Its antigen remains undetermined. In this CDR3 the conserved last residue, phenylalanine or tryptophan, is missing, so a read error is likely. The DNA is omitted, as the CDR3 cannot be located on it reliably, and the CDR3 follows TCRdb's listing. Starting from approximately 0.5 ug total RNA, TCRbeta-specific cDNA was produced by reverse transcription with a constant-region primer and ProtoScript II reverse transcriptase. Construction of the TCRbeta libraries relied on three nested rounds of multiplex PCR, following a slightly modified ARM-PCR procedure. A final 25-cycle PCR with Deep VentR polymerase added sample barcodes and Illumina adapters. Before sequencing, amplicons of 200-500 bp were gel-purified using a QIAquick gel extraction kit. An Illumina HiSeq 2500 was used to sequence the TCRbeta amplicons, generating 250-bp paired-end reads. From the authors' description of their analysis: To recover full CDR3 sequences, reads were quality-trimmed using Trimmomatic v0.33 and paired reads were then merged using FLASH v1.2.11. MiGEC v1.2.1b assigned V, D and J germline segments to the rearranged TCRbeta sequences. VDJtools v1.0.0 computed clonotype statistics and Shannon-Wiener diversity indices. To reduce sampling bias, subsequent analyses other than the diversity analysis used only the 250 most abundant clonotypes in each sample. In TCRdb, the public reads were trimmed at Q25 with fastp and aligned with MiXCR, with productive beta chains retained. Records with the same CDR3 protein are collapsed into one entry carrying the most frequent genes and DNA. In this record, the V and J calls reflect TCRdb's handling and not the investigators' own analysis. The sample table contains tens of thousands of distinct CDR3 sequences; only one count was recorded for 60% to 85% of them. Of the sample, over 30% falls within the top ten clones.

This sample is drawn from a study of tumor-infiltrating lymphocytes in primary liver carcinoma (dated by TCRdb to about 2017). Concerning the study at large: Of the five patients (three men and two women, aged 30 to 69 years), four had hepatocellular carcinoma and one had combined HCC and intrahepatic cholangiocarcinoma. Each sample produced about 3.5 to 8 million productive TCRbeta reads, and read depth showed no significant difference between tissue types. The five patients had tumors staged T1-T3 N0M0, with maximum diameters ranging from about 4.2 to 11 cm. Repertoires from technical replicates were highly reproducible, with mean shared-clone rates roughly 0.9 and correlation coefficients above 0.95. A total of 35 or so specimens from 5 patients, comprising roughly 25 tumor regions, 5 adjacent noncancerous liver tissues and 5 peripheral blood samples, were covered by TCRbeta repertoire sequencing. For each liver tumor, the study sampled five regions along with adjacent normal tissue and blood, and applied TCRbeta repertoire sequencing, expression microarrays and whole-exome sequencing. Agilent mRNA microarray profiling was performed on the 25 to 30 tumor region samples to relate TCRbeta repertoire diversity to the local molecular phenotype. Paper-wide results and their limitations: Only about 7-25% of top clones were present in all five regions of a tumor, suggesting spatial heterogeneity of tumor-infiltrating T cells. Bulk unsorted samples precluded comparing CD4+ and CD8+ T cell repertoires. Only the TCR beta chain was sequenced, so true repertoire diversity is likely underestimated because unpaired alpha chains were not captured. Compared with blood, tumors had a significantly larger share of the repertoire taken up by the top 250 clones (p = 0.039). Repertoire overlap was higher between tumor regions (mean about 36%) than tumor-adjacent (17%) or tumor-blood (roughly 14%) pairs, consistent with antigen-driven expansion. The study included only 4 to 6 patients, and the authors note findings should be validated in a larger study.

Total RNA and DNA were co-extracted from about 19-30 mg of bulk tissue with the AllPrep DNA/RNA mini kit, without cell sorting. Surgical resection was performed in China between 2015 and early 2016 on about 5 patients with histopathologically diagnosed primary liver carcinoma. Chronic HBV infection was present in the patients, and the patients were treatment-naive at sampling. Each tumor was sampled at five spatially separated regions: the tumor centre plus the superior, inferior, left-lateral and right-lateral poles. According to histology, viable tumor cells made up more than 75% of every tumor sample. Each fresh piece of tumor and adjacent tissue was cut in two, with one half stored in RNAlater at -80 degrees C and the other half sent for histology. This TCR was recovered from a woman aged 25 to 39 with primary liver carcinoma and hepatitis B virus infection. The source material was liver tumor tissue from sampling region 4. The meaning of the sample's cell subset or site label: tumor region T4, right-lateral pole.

The CDR3 region has the sequence CASSLTPRVTGELSS. The chain joins TRBV5-6 to TRBJ2-2. Based on the germline V gene, the CDR1 and CDR2 sequences are SGHDT and YYEEEE. The CDR3 is made up of 15 amino acids, end residues included.